The 20 T cell receptor beta chains given below trace back to one sample, sequenced in a study of graft-versus-host responses after intestinal transplantation. Clones were sequenced by immunoSEQ multiplex PCR, and TCRdb holds only the in-frame ones, with some missing. The sample lists 60,000 or so clones, about 93% occurring once. Sequenced here: PBMCs, sampled almost 120 days after intestinal transplantation. Receptor source: a human patient who received an intestinal transplant, so some T cells may come from the graft donor.

Turning to this clone: This could be a read error, since a much larger clone is one nucleotide away. The rearrangement links TRBV7-9 to TRBJ1-1; 7 bases align to TRBD1. With V trimmed by 5 bases and J by 1 base, 1 base remained unmatched. The CDR3 loop spans 13 amino acids. Germline V gives CDR1 SEHNR, CDR2 FQNEAQ (reference sequence). This CDR3 reads CASSRTGNTEAFF. The CDR3 coding sequence is TGTGCCAGCAGCCGGACAGGGAACACTGAAGCTTTCTTT.

V gene TRBV7-8 combines with J gene TRBJ2-7; D perhaps matches TRBD2 (6 bases). Trimming took 5 bases from V and 7 from J, leaving 18 bases between them. This CDR3 has 14 amino acids. Germline V gene sequence: CDR1 SGHVS, CDR2 FQNEAQ. The chain's CDR3 is CASSRGAVLREQYF. Here the CDR3 DNA reads TGTGCCAGCAGCCGCGGGGCGGTGCTTAGAGAGCAGTACTTC.

The V gene is TRBV28, the J gene TRBJ1-1, with TRBD1 matching over 9 bases. V dropped 3 bases and J dropped 4; count of bases not matched to a gene: 3. Looked up from germline, CDR1 is MDHEN and CDR2 is SYDVKM. This CDR3 is 14 amino acids long. CDR3 sequence (DNA): TGTGCCAGCAGTTTGGGGACAGGGACCACTGAAGCTTTCTTT. It yields the protein CASSLGTGTTEAFF.

The genes are TRBV6-5 and TRBJ2-1, with TRBD2 matching over 12 bases. This CDR3 has 15 amino acids. Germline CDR1 and CDR2: MNHEY and SVGAGI. Trimming removed 6 bases from V and 4 bases from J; junction bases left unmatched: 4. Written as DNA, the CDR3 is TGTGCCAGCAGAAAGACTAGCGGGGGATACAATGAGCAGTTCTTC. As protein: CASRKTSGGYNEQFF.

The chain recombines TRBV28 with TRBJ2-3; TRBD2 matches 12 bases. This CDR3 comprises 15 residues. Trimming cost V 5 bases and J 6 bases; bases outside gene matches: 6. The germline V gene has CDR1 MDHEN and CDR2 SYDVKM. The CDR3: CASSKTLAGGDTQYF. The CDR3 nucleotides read TGTGCCAGCAGTAAAACCCTAGCGGGAGGGGATACGCAGTATTTT. Together with reference TRBV28 and TRBJ2-3, the CDR3 gives the full variable domain: DVKVTQSSRYLVKRTGEKVFLECVQDMDHENMFWYRQDPGLGLRLIYFSYDVKMKEKGDIPEGYSVSREKKERFSLILESASTNQTSMYLCASSKTLAGGDTQYFGPGTRLTVL.

The rearrangement joins TRBV7-2 to TRBJ2-5; 8 bases agree with TRBD2. This CDR3 region has 14 residues. The V gene end was trimmed by 3 bases and the J gene end by 6 bases; junction bases not matched to a gene: 6. Looked up from germline, CDR1 is SGHTA and CDR2 is FQGNSA. The CDR3 loop reads CASSFGGATKTQYF. Here the CDR3 DNA reads TGTGCCAGCAGCTTCGGGGGGGCCACAAAGACCCAGTACTTC.

The chain is built from TRBV5-1 and TRBJ1-2; a weak D match, TRBD1 (5 bases). Germline CDR1 is SGHRS and CDR2 is YFSETQ. V lost 0 bases and J 5 bases, leaving 17 bases between the germline ends. The CDR3 spans 16 residues. Written as DNA, the CDR3 is TGCGCCAGCAGCTTGGCCGGGACCCCCCTAGATTATGGCTACACCTTC. Protein: CASSLAGTPLDYGYTF.

J is TRBJ2-1 and V is TRBV28; 7 positions agree with TRBD2. V gave up 1 base and J gave up 4 bases; unmatched junction bases: 10. Germline V gene lookup returns CDR1 MDHEN and CDR2 SYDVKM. This CDR3 is built from 17 residues. The CDR3 here is CASSLFVRLAVYNEQFF. The CDR3 bases are TGTGCCAGCAGTTTATTTGTGCGGCTAGCGGTGTACAATGAGCAGTTCTTC.

The rearrangement uses TRBV27 and TRBJ2-5; TRBD2 aligns across 14 bases. Germline V gives CDR1 MNHEY, CDR2 SMNVEV (reference sequence). The length of the CDR3 is 16 residues. Trimming took 5 bases from V and 11 from J; bases not matched to a gene: 13. CDR3 residues: CASSIASTSGRGEQYF. CDR3 DNA sequence: TGTGCCAGCAGTATCGCCTCGACTAGCGGGAGGGGAGAGCAGTACTTC.

The chain is built from TRBV6-1 and TRBJ1-2, with TRBD1 identical over 8 bases. Looked up from germline, CDR1 is MNHNS and CDR2 is SASEGT. The CDR3 length is 14 residues. J was trimmed by 3 bases and V by 3 bases; bases with no gene match: 3. The CDR3 here is CASSDRTGYYGYTF. The CDR3 nucleotides read TGTGCCAGCAGTGATCGGACAGGGTACTATGGCTACACCTTC.

The chain recombines TRBV27 with TRBJ1-1, with D maybe TRBD1 (6 bases). The CDR3 runs 13 residues. The V end was cut by 3 bases, the J end by 4 bases, with 9 bases between. Germline lookup yields CDR1 MNHEY and CDR2 SMNVEV (reference sequence). This chain's CDR3 is CASSLDRGTEAFF. In nucleotides, the CDR3 is TGTGCCAGCAGTTTGGACAGAGGCACTGAAGCTTTCTTT.

The chain couples TRBV2 to TRBJ1-2; 9 bases line up with TRBD1. The J segment lost 6 bases and the V segment lost 6 bases, leaving 5 bases of the junction unmatched. The CDR3 contains 13 residues. Germline CDR1 is SNHLY and CDR2 is FYNNEI. The chain's CDR3 is CASRRDREHGYTF. The CDR3 nucleotides are TGTGCCAGCAGAAGGGACAGGGAGCATGGCTACACCTTC.

Comments on this clone: The same CDR3 arises from other DNA sequences in this sample as well. This chain joins TRBV6-6 and TRBJ1-5; a weak D match, TRBD1 (6 bases). CDR1 and CDR2 (germline): MNHNY, SVGAGI (reference sequence). This CDR3 is 15 amino acids long. The ends were cut back, 2 bases at V and 1 base at J, with 9 bases in the middle. The CDR3 reads CASSYADRSNQPQHF. For the CDR3, the DNA is TGTGCCAGCAGTTACGCCGACAGGAGCAATCAGCCCCAGCATTTT.

J is TRBJ2-1 and V is TRBV5-5; D possibly corresponds to TRBD1 (6 bases). The CDR3 sequence is 16 residues long. The V and J ends lost 1 base and 6 bases respectively, with 17 bases between them. Germline CDR1 and CDR2: SGHKS and YYEKEE (reference sequence). This CDR3 reads CASSLRARDTANEQFF. For the CDR3, the DNA is TGTGCCAGCAGCTTGAGGGCCCGGGACACTGCCAATGAGCAGTTCTTC.

The chain uses TRBV5-6 and TRBJ2-3; D may be TRBD2 (6 bases). Trimming took 3 bases from V and 2 from J, leaving 16 bases between them. Germline assignment: CDR1 SGHDT and CDR2 YYEEEE. CDR3 length equals 16 residues. This CDR3 reads CASSSLPRGTTDTQYF. The CDR3 DNA is TGTGCCAGCAGCTCTCTTCCACGGGGGACCACAGATACGCAGTATTTT.

This clone was seen just once. The J gene is TRBJ2-7, the V gene TRBV5-4; 8 bases are a match to TRBD2. Trimming removed 2 bases from V and 3 bases from J; junction bases left unmatched: 7. The V gene's germline CDR1 is SGHNT and CDR2 YYREEE (reference sequence). The CDR3 spans 15 residues. CDR3 residues: CASSFDSSGLYEQYF. The DNA for the CDR3 is TGTGCCAGCAGCTTTGACTCTAGCGGGCTCTACGAGCAGTACTTC. The whole variable domain, remainder taken from reference TRBV5-4 and TRBJ2-7, is ETGVTQSPTHLIKTRGQQVTLRCSSQSGHNTVSWYQQALGQGPQFIFQYYREEENGRGNFPPRFSGLQFPNYSSELNVNALELDDSALYLCASSFDSSGLYEQYFGPGTRLTVT.

The CDR3: CASEELDPRDEQYF. In nucleotides, the CDR3 is TGTGCCAGCGAGGAACTAGACCCCAGGGACGAGCAGTACTTC. V gene TRBV21-1 combines with J gene TRBJ2-7. TRBV21-1 is a recognized pseudogene. The CDR3 runs 14 residues.

The chain uses TRBV5-5 and TRBJ1-2; 9 bases are shared with TRBD1. With V trimmed by 6 bases and J by 1 base, 7 bases remained unmatched. The CDR3 is made up of 15 amino acids. The V gene's germline CDR1 is SGHKS and CDR2 YYEKEE (reference sequence). CDR3 protein: CASMSYRGLNYGYTF. The CDR3 bases are TGTGCCAGCATGTCTTACAGGGGGCTTAACTATGGCTACACCTTC.

The rearrangement links TRBV15 to TRBJ2-5; perhaps TRBD1 as D (6 bases). The CDR3 runs to 16 residues. Germline-derived CDR1 and CDR2 are LNHNV and YYDKDF (reference sequence). V shed 3 bases and J shed 2 bases, with 16 bases lying between them. The CDR3 DNA reads TGTGCCACCAGCAGGTTGGACAGCCCTTTACAAGAGACCCAGTACTTC. Protein product: CATSRLDSPLQETQYF.

The chain combines TRBV2 with TRBJ2-3; 14 bases align to TRBD2. The CDR3 contains 16 residues. Germline assignment: CDR1 SNHLY and CDR2 FYNNEI. V shed 7 bases, J shed 1 base, and the junction held 4 bases outside the gene matches. Here the CDR3 reads CASKRLAGGGTDTQYF. CDR3 nucleotides: TGTGCCAGCAAAAGACTAGCGGGAGGGGGCACAGATACGCAGTATTTT.